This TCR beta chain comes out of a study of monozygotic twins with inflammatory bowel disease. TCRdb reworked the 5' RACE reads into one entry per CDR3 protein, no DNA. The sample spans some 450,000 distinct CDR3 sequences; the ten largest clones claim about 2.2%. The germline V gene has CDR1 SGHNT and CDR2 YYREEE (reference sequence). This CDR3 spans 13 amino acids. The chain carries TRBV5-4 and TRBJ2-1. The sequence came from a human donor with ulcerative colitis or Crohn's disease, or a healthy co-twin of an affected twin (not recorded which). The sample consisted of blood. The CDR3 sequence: CASSLGVALEQFF.